This TCR beta chain originates from a study of T cell repertoires in cytomegalovirus infection. In the study overall: Through public TCR beta signatures, both CMV infection and matching HLA type were indicated. Findings and caveats of the study: HLA-C-restricted CMV clonotypes gave the most frequent clonotype in two of eight donors. Based on cumulative public TCR beta family frequency, carriers of CMV plus the relevant HLA were identified.

Using its own MiXCR run on the reads, TCRdb lists one record per CDR3 protein. The table includes about 190,000 distinct CDR3 sequences, over 25% detected once. The sample holds many counts of this clonotype. Its antigen is unidentified. The receptor's source is a human donor in good health (CMV status not recorded). Some clones in this sample may be carry-over from other donors' samples. Sequencing was performed on PBMCs.

DNA of the CDR3: TGTGCCAGCAATTTGGAGGGGGCTAGCAATCAGCCCCAGCATTTT. Its translation: CASNLEGASNQPQHF. The gene calls are TRBV6-1 and TRBJ1-5, with 7 positions matching TRBD1. The CDR3 length is 15 residues. In germline, CDR1 is MNHNS, CDR2 SASEGT. J gave up 0 bases and V 7 bases, and 6 bases lay outside the gene matches.